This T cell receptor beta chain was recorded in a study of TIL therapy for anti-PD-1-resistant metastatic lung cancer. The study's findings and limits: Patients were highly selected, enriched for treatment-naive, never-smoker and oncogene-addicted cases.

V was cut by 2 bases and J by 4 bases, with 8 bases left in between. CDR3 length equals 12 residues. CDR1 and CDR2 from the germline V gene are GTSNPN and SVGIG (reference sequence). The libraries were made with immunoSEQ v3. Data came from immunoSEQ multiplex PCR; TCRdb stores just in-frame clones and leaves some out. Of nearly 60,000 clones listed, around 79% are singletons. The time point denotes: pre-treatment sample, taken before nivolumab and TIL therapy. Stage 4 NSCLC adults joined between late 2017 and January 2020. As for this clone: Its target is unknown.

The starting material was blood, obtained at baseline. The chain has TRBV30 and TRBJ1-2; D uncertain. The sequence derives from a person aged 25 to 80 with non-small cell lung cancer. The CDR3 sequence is CAWSPQPYGYTF. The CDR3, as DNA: TGTGCCTGGAGTCCCCAGCCCTATGGCTACACCTTC. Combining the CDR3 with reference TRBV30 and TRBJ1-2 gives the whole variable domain SQTIHQWPATLVQPVGSPLSLECTVEGTSNPNLYWYRQAAGRGLQLLFYSVGIGQISSEVPQNLSASRPQDRQFILSSKKLLLSDSGFYLCAWSPQPYGYTFGSGTRLTVV.